This TCR beta chain was sequenced for a study of cytomegalovirus exposure and HLA in healthy donors. Study outcomes and limitations: Fewer N-insertions than the 666-donor mean were reportedly shown by an Asian-associated ancestry cluster in a later analysis. At a 0.05 false discovery rate, a later analysis found some 18,000 TCR beta sequences to be associated with HLA alleles. Most of the TCR beta V segments (in an earlier analysis) were productive either about 90% or about 30% of the time.

The primer mix had 60 Vbeta and 13 Jbeta primers. TCRdb keeps only in-frame clones here, not all; method: immunoSEQ multiplex PCR. The sample has about 130,000 clones; roughly 73% are singletons. About this clone itself: Its antigen is not known.

Germline CDR1 reads LNHDA; CDR2 reads SQIVND (reference sequence). The V end was cut by 6 bases, the J end by 0 bases, with 8 bases between. This CDR3 comprises 13 residues. This sequence was found in a man aged 55 to 70 in good health and CMV-seropositive. The sequenced material came from PBMCs. The rearrangement links TRBV19 to TRBJ1-1; D ambiguous. The CDR3 loop reads CASRREVNTEAFF. The DNA of the CDR3 is TGTGCCAGTAGGAGGGAAGTGAACACTGAAGCTTTCTTT. Based on the CDR3 plus reference TRBV19 and TRBJ1-1, the full variable domain is DGGITQSPKYLFRKEGQNVTLSCEQNLNHDAMYWYRQDPGQGLRLIYYSQIVNDFQKGDIAEGYSVSREKKESFPLTVTSAQKNPTAFYLCASRREVNTEAFFGQGTRLTVV.